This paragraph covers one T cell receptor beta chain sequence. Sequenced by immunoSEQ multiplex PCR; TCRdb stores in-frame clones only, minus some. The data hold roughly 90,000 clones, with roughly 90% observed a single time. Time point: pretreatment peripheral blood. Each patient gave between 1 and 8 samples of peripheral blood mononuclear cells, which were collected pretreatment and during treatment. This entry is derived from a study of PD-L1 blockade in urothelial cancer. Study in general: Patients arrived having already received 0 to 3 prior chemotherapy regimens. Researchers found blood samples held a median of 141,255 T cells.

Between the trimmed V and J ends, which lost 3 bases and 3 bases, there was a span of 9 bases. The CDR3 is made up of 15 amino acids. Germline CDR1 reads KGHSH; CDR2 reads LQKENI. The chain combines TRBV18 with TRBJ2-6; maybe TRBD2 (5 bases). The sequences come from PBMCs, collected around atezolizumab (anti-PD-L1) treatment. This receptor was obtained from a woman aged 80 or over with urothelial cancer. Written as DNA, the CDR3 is TGTGCCAGCTCACCGCGGGTAGGTGGGGCCAACGTCCTGACTTTC. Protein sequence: CASSPRVGGANVLTF.